This T cell receptor (beta chain) appears in the sequencing data of a study of chemoradiotherapy in HPV16-positive cancers. Here immunoSEQ multiplex PCR was the method, and the copy in TCRdb shows in-frame clones only, minus some. The sample carries approximately 5,400 clones, roughly 71% recorded once. The trim removed 4 bases at V and 6 bases at J, leaving 2 bases unmatched. Germline loops: CDR1 MRHNA, CDR2 SNTAGT. The length of the CDR3 is 13 residues. This receptor was obtained from a human donor with HPV-associated anogenital cancer. Sequenced material: tumor tissue, taken from a patient who underwent chemoradiotherapy. The chain joins TRBV6-4 to TRBJ2-1, with 8 bases lining up with TRBD2. The DNA of the CDR3 is TGTGCCAGCAGTGCCGGGACTAGCAATGAGCAGTTCTTC. It translates to CASSAGTSNEQFF.